These 8 T cell receptor beta chains share one sample of origin, sequenced in a study of lymphopenia after photon versus proton radiotherapy (dated by TCRdb to between 2018 and 2021). The protocol used for the library was the immunoSEQ multiplex PCR assay. In TCRdb, the immuneACCESS table is reduced to in-frame sequences with V and J assigned. These tables do not hold every clone; where another copy was compared, an unresolved V gene accounts for under half, and the others remain unexplained. Present in this sample are more than 70,000 clones, around 82% of which were seen just once. Over 1.3% of the sample comes from the top ten. This specimen consisted of peripheral blood, obtained from a patient treated with proton-based radiotherapy. The receptors shown here come from a man aged 55-75 years with pancreatic cancer.

This chain uses TRBV4-3 with TRBJ2-2; D ambiguous. This CDR3 spans 13 amino acids. The ends were cut back, 4 bases at V and 8 bases at J, with 11 bases in the middle. Germline CDR1 LGHNA, CDR2 YSLEER. This CDR3 reads CASSRSNLGELFF. The DNA for the CDR3 is TGCGCCAGCAGCCGATCGAACCTGGGGGAGCTGTTTTTT.

The chain uses TRBV11-3 and TRBJ2-3; D ambiguous. The CDR3 is 13 amino acids. With 5 bases removed from V and 5 bases from J, the gap between germline ends came to 11 bases. Looked up from germline, CDR1 is SGHNT and CDR2 is YENEEA. The chain's CDR3 is CASSPRREDTQYF. DNA of the CDR3: TGTGCCAGCAGCCCCCGAAGGGAAGATACGCAGTATTTT. The entire variable domain, with the rest obtained from reference TRBV11-3 and TRBJ2-3, is as follows: EAGVVQSPRYKIIEKKQPVAFWCNPISGHNTLYWYLQNLGQGPELLIRYENEEAVDDSQLPKDRFSAERLKGVDSTLKIQPAELGDSAVYLCASSPRREDTQYFGPGTRLTVL.

The CDR3 spells CAWSVRGGKTEAFF. CDR3 sequence (DNA): TGTGCCTGGAGTGTCAGGGGCGGGAAAACTGAAGCTTTCTTT. The rearrangement links TRBV30 to TRBJ1-1, with D perhaps TRBD1 (6 bases). This CDR3 region has 14 residues. V dropped 0 bases and J dropped 5 bases, with 13 bases sitting between them. Germline CDR1 GTSNPN, CDR2 SVGIG (reference sequence).

The V gene is TRBV11-3, the J gene TRBJ2-7; 8 nucleotides match TRBD1. V dropped 2 bases and J dropped 7; count of bases not matched to a gene: 13. This CDR3 comprises 16 residues. Per germline, CDR1 SGHNT and CDR2 YENEEA. CDR3 sequence reads: CASSLYSGQGTEEQYF. CDR3 nucleotides: TGTGCCAGCAGCTTATATTCTGGACAGGGAACCGAAGAGCAGTACTTC.

The J gene is TRBJ2-5, the V gene TRBV5-1; perhaps TRBD2 as D (6 bases). Germline values: CDR1 SGHRS, CDR2 YFSETQ. V lost 4 bases to trimming and J lost 3 bases, with 16 bases between them. This CDR3 spans 15 amino acids. The CDR3 DNA is TGCGCCAGCAGCCTCCGACTAGACCGAGAAGAGACCCAGTACTTC. This sequence encodes CASSLRLDREETQYF.

The chain is built from TRBV5-4 and TRBJ2-5; 8 bases match TRBD1. V shed 2 bases, J shed 2 bases, and the junction held 5 bases outside the gene matches. The CDR3 runs 15 residues. The germline V gene has CDR1 SGHNT and CDR2 YYREEE (reference sequence). The CDR3 sequence is CASSFGQGVQETQYF. The DNA for the CDR3 is TGTGCCAGCAGCTTCGGACAGGGAGTACAAGAGACCCAGTACTTC.

The genes are TRBV29-1 and TRBJ2-7, with D possibly TRBD1 on 5 matching bases. Germline-derived CDR1 and CDR2 are SQVTM and ANQGSEA. Deletions cut 6 bases from V and 4 bases from J, with 10 bases between. This CDR3 is 11 amino acids long. CDR3 nucleotide sequence: TGCAGCGTCGTGAAGGGGTACGAGCAGTACTTC. Translated: CSVVKGYEQYF.

The chain is built from TRBV6-1 and TRBJ2-1; no clear D. Trimming shortened V by 0 bases and J by 10 bases, and 19 bases separated the two germline ends. The CDR3 loop spans 16 amino acids. CDR1 and CDR2 (germline): MNHNS, SASEGT. CDR3 DNA: TGTGCCAGCAGTGAAGCGCAATCAAACAGACTGGAGGAGCAGTTCTTC. Translating it yields CASSEAQSNRLEEQFF.